These T cell receptor beta chains were read from a single sample in a study of blood T cell repertoires in COVID-19. Produced via immunoSEQ multiplex PCR; TCRdb's table is partial and in-frame only. The table has about 40,000 clones, roughly 88% seen once. The specimen sequenced was peripheral blood. The receptor set was obtained from a woman aged 70-85 years with acute or convalescent COVID-19. The CDR3 runs from the conserved cysteine through the conserved F or W. Each record gives: J gene, D gene, clone size, V gene, CDR3 DNA, CDR3 protein. D genes are given only for firm matches. Size values are once, few and many counts, or a class for expanded clones, and some rows have none.

>TRBJ1-2|TRBD1|-|TRBV7-9
TGTGCCAGCAGCGACCGGGACAGGGTCTATGGCTACACCTTC
CASSDRDRVYGYTF
>TRBJ2-3|TRBD2|-|TRBV2
TGTGCCAGCAGCCCCCTGGGACTAGCGACAGATACGCAGTATTTT
CASSPLGLATDTQYF
>TRBJ2-5|-|-|TRBV9
TGTGCCAGCAGCGTAGAACTCAAAGAGACCCAGTACTTC
CASSVELKETQYF
>TRBJ1-1|-|-|TRBV30
TGTGCCTGTTCAGGGACTGAAGCTTTCTTT
CACSGTEAFF
>TRBJ2-3|TRBD2|-|TRBV14
TGTGCCAGCAGCCCGGGACTAGCGGGAGGGCCGGTGTATACGCAGTATTTT
CASSPGLAGGPVYTQYF
>TRBJ1-2|-|-|TRBV6-5
TGTGCCAGCAGCTCACAAGGACATGATGGCTACACCTTC
CASSSQGHDGYTF
>TRBJ1-3|-|-|TRBV5-4
TGTGCCAGCAGCTTGGCCGGGGGAGGGGCCCTCTCTGGAAACACCATATATTTT
CASSLAGGGALSGNTIYF
>TRBJ1-1|-|-|TRBV7-2
TGTGCCAGCAGTTCCCAGGGGCTACCCATGAACACTGAAGCTTTCTTT
CASSSQGLPMNTEAFF
>TRBJ2-2|-|-|TRBV15
TGTGCCACCAGCAGAGAGGGACTTAGGGAGCTGTTTTTT
CATSREGLRELFF
>TRBJ2-1|TRBD2|-|TRBV11-3
TGTGCCAGCAGCCCCAGGGAAGCGGGAGGTGGCAATGAGCAGTTCTTC
CASSPREAGGGNEQFF
>TRBJ1-1|TRBD1|few|TRBV6-2/TRBV6-3
TGTGCCAGCAGTTACTCGGACAGGGACACTGAAGCTTTCTTT
CASSYSDRDTEAFF
>TRBJ2-2|-|-|TRBV7-6
TGTGCCAGCAGCTCCTTGGAGGAGGGCCCTGCGCATTGGGCCGGGGAGCTGTTTTTT
CASSSLEEGPAHWAGELFF
>TRBJ1-4|TRBD1|-|TRBV11-2
TGTGCCAGCAGAAACCCGGGACAGGGGAACCAAAAACTGTTTTTT
CASRNPGQGNQKLFF
>TRBJ2-5|TRBD2|-|TRBV7-2
TGTGCCAGCAGCCTAAGTTCGGGAGGAGGTCAAGAGACCCAGTACTTC
CASSLSSGGGQETQYF
>TRBJ1-5|-|-|TRBV28
TGTGCCAGCAATTATCTCGGGACAAGTAGCAATCAGCCCCAGCATTTT
CASNYLGTSSNQPQHF
>TRBJ2-3|TRBD2|-|TRBV4-3
TGCGCCAGCAGCCGTGGGCGGGGGGTAGGGGATACGCAGTATTTT
CASSRGRGVGDTQYF
>TRBJ2-3|-|-|TRBV4-1
TGCGCCAGCAGCCAAGATCCGGTGAGCACAGATACGCAGTATTTT
CASSQDPVSTDTQYF
>TRBJ1-5|-|-|TRBV18
TGTGCCAGCTCACCACAGGGGCCCTCTCCTAGCAATCAGCCCCAGCATTTT
CASSPQGPSPSNQPQHF
>TRBJ1-2|-|-|TRBV7-9
TGTGCCAGCAGCTTAGCTTCCGGGGACTATGGCTACACCTTC
CASSLASGDYGYTF
>TRBJ2-3|TRBD2|-|TRBV7-2
TGTGCCAGCAGCCCAAGGCTAGCGGGAGGTGGGGCAGATACGCAGTATTTT
CASSPRLAGGGADTQYF
>TRBJ2-2|TRBD1|once|TRBV12-3/TRBV12-4
TGTGCCAGCGGACAGGGAGGAATCGGGGAGCTGTTTTTT
CASGQGGIGELFF
>TRBJ2-3|TRBD2|-|TRBV5-1
TGCGCCAGCAGCCAACTAGCGGGGGGCAGGGATACGCAGTATTTT
CASSQLAGGRDTQYF